This T cell receptor beta chain was retrieved from a study of CD8 T cells in ankylosing spondylitis. TCRdb re-analysed the 5' RACE reads in MiXCR, keeping a single row per CDR3 protein. The table has about 350,000 distinct CDR3 sequences, approximately 22% seen once. Germline assignment: CDR1 SGDLS and CDR2 YYNGEE. J lost 5 bases, V lost 0 bases, and 3 bases had no gene match. The CDR3 is 14 amino acids. The chain combines TRBV9 with TRBJ2-7; the match to TRBD1 covers 9 bases. The receptor comes from a male donor with ankylosing spondylitis or in good health (not recorded which). What was sequenced was blood, either unsorted or a sorted T cell fraction (not recorded which). The CDR3 sequence is CASSVETGGNEQYF. The CDR3 DNA sequence: TGTGCCAGCAGCGTAGAGACAGGGGGAAACGAGCAGTACTTC. The full variable domain, completed using reference TRBV9 and TRBJ2-7, is DSGVTQTPKHLITATGQRVTLRCSPRSGDLSVYWYQQSLDQGLQFLIQYYNGEERAKGNILERFSAQQFPDLHSELNLSSLELGDSALYFCASSVETGGNEQYFGPGTRLTVT.